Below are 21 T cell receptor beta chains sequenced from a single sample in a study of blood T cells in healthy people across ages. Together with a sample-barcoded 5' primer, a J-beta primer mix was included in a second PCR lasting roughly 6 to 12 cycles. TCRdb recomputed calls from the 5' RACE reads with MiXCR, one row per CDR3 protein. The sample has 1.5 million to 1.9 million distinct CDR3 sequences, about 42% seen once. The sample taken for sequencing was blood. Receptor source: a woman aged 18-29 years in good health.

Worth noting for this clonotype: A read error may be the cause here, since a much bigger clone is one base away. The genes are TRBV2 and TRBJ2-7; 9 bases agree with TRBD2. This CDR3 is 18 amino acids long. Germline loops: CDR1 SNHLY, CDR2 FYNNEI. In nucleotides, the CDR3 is TGTGCCAGCAGTGAGGTCTGGCCCAGCGGGGGGACTTCCTACGGGCAGTACTTC. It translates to CASSEVWPSGGTSYGQYF.

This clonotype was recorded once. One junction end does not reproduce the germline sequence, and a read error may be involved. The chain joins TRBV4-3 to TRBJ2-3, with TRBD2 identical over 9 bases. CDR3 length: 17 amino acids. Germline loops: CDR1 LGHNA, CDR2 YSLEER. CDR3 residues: CASSQSFSGSGTDAQYF. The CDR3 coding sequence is TGCGCCAGCAGCCAATCCTTTAGCGGGAGCGGCACAGATGCGCAGTATTTT.

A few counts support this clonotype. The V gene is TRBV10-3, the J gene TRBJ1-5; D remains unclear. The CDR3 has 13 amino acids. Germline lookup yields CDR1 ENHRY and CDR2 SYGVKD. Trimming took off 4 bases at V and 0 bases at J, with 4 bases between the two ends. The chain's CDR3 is CAISGHSNQPQHF. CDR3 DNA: TGTGCCATCAGTGGTCATAGCAATCAGCCCCAGCATTTT.

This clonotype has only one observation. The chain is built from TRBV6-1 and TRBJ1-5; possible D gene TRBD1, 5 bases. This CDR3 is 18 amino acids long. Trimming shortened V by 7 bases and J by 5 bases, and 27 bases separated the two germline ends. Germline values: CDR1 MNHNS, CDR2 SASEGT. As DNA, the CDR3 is TGTGCCAGCAAACCAATAGGTGCCGGGTCAGGGTGGTATCAGCCCCAGCATTTT. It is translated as CASKPIGAGSGWYQPQHF.

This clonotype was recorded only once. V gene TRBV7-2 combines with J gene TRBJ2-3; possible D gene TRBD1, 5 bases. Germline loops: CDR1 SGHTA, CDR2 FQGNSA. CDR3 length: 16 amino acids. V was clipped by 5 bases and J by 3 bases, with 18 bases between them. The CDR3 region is CASSRVGLVGTDTQYF. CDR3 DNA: TGTGCCAGCAGCCGAGTGGGGCTAGTGGGGACAGATACGCAGTATTTT.

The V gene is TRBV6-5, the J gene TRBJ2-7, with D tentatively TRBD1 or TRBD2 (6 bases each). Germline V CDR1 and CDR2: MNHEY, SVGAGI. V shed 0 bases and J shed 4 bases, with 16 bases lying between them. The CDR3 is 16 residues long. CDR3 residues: CASSYSRTTRGYEQYF. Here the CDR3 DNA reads TGTGCCAGCAGTTACTCGAGGACTACCAGGGGTTACGAGCAGTACTTC.

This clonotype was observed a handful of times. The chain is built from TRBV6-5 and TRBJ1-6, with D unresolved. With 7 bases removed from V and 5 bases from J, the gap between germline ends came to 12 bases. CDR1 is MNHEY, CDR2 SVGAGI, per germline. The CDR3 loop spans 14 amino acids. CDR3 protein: CASTPRKNNSPLHF. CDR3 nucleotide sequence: TGTGCCAGCACTCCTCGGAAGAATAATTCACCCCTCCACTTT.

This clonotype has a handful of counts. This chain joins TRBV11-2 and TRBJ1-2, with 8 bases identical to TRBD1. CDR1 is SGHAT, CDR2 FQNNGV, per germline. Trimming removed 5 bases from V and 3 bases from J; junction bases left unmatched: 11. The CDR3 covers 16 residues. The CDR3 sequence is CASSNGRDRRYYGYTF. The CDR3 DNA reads TGTGCCAGCAGCAACGGGAGGGACAGGAGGTACTATGGCTACACCTTC.

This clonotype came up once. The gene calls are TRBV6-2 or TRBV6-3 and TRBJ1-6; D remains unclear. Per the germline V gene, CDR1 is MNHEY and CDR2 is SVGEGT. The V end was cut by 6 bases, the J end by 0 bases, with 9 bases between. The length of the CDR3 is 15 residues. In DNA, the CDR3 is TGTGCCAGCAGAGCTCCGAGCTCCTATAATTCACCCCTCCACTTT. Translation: CASRAPSSYNSPLHF.

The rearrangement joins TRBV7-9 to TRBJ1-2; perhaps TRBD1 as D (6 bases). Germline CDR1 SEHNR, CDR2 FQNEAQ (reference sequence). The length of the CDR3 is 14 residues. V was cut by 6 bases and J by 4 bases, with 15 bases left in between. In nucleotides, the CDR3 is TGTGCCAGCAGAGAAGCAGGCAGGGGCTATGGCTACACCTTC. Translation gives CASREAGRGYGYTF.

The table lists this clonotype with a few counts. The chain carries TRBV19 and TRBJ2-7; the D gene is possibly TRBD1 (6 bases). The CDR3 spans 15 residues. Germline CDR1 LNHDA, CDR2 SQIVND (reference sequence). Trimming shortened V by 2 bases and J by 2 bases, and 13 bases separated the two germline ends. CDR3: CASSISIGTTYEQYF. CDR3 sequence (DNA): TGTGCCAGTAGTATATCTATCGGGACAACCTACGAGCAGTACTTC.

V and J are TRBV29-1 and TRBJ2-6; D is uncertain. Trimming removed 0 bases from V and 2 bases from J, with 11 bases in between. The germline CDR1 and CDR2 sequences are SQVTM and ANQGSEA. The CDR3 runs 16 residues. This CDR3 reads CSVEDGDFAGANVLTF. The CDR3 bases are TGCAGCGTTGAAGATGGAGACTTCGCTGGGGCCAACGTCCTGACTTTC.

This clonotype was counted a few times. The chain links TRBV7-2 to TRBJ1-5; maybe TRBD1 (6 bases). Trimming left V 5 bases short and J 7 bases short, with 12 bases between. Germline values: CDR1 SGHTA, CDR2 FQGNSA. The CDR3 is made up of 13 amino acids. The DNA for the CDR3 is TGTGCCAGCAGCCGACCGAGGGGGCAGCCCCAGCATTTT. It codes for CASSRPRGQPQHF.

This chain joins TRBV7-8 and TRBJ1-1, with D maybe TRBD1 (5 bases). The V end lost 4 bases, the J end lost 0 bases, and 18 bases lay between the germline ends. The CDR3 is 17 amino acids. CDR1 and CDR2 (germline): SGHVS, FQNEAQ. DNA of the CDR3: TGTGCCAGCAGCTCACGGGGCTTAGTAGGGATGAACACTGAAGCTTTCTTT. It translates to CASSSRGLVGMNTEAFF.

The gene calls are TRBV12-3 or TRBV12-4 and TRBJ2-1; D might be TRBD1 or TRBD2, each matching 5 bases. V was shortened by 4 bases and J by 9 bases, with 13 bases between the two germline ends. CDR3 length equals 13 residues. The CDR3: CASSCGGVVEQFF. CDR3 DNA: TGTGCCAGCAGTTGTGGGGGAGTGGTTGAGCAGTTCTTC.

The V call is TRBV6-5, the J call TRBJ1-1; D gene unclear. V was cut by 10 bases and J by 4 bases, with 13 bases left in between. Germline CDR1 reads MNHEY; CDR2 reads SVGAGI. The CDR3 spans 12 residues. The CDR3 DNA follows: TGTGCCACCTCCCACGGGTCCACTGAAGCTTTCTTT. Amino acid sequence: CATSHGSTEAFF.

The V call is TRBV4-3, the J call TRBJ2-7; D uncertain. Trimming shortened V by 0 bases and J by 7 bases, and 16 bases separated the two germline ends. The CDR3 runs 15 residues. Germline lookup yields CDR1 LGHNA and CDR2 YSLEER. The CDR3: CASSQDLTRPGEQYF. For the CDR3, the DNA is TGCGCCAGCAGCCAAGATTTAACCAGACCGGGTGAGCAGTACTTC.

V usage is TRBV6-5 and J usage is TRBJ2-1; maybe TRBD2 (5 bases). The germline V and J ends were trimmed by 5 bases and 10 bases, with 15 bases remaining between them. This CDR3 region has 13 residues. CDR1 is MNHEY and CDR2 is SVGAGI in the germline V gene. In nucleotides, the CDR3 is TGTGCCAGCAGTCAGATAGCTTCGGGGGAGCAGTTCTTC. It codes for CASSQIASGEQFF.

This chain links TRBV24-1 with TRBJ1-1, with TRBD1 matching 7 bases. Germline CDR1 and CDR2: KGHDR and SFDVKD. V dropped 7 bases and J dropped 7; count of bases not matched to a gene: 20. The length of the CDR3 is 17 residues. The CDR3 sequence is CATSRGKTGSTENEAFF. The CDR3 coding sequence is TGTGCCACCAGCCGAGGGAAGACAGGGAGTACAGAAAATGAAGCTTTCTTT.

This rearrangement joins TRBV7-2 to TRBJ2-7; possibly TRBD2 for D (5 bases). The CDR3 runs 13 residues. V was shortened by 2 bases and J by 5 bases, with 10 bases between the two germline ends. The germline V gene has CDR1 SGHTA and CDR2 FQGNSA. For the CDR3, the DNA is TGTGCCAGCAGCTTACGCGGGTACGACGAGCAGTACTTC. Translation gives CASSLRGYDEQYF.

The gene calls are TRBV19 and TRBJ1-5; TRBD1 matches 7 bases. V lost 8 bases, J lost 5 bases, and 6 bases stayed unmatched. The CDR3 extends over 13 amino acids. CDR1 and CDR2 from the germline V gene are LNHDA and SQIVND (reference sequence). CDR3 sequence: CASDPRGDQPQHF. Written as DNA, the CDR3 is TGTGCCAGTGACCCCAGGGGGGATCAGCCCCAGCATTTT. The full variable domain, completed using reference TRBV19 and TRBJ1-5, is DGGITQSPKYLFRKEGQNVTLSCEQNLNHDAMYWYRQDPGQGLRLIYYSQIVNDFQKGDIAEGYSVSREKKESFPLTVTSAQKNPTAFYLCASDPRGDQPQHFGDGTRLSIL.